Listed here are 30 T cell receptor beta chains from one sample, sequenced in a study of shared clonotypes between healthy human individuals. Naive CD8 cells lacked CD45RO and underwent positive selection for CCR7, leaving out terminally differentiated effector memory CD45RA+ cells. The data were produced by immunoSEQ multiplex PCR, yet TCRdb's version contains in-frame clones alone and is incomplete. The repertoire includes about 1.9 million clones, about 93% of them detected once, and about 1.6% sits in the top ten. The specimen sequenced was naive CD8+ T cells from PBMCs. Every receptor here comes from a man aged 18 to 30 in good health. Some clones in this sample may be carry-over from other donors' samples.

CDR3 amino acids: CASSWTGALNTEAFF. CDR3 sequence (DNA): TGCGCCAGCAGCTGGACAGGGGCTTTGAACACTGAAGCTTTCTTT. This chain links TRBV5-1 with TRBJ1-1, with 9 bases lining up with TRBD1. In germline, CDR1 is SGHRS, CDR2 YFSETQ. V was clipped by 3 bases and J by 0 bases; unmatched bases: 3. The CDR3 contains 15 residues.

The gene calls are TRBV7-9 and TRBJ1-2; tentatively, D is TRBD1 (6 bases). Per the germline V gene, CDR1 is SEHNR and CDR2 is FQNEAQ (reference sequence). The V end lost 4 bases, the J end lost 6 bases, and 18 bases lay between the germline ends. The CDR3 runs 15 residues. CDR3 loop: CASSSGLVRGDGYTF. The CDR3 DNA is TGTGCCAGCAGCTCCGGCTTGGTGAGGGGGGATGGCTACACCTTC.

The chain is built from TRBV6-5 and TRBJ1-2; D remains unclear. CDR1 MNHEY and CDR2 SVGAGI come from the germline V gene. CDR3 length: 16 amino acids. The V end lost 2 bases, the J end lost 6 bases, and 19 bases lay between the germline ends. The CDR3 region has the DNA TGTGCCAGCAGTTACCTCCTGGGCCTCCATGGCGATGGCTACACCTTC. This codes for CASSYLLGLHGDGYTF.

This rearrangement joins TRBV27 to TRBJ2-1; D not resolved. CDR1 and CDR2 from the germline V gene are MNHEY and SMNVEV (reference sequence). The CDR3 is made up of 17 amino acids. Trimming removed 3 bases at V and 0 bases at J, with 15 bases between. Here the CDR3 DNA reads TGTGCCAGCAGTTTTGGTGCGGAGACTTACTCCTACAATGAGCAGTTCTTC. The encoded protein is CASSFGAETYSYNEQFF.

This clone was seen a handful of times. The CDR3 DNA reads as TGTGCCTGGAACGGGCCCGTTGACGCTTTCTTT. Its translation is CAWNGPVDAFF. This chain joins TRBV30 and TRBJ1-1; D unresolved. Trimming stripped 4 bases from V and 11 bases from J, with 14 bases between. The CDR3 totals 11 residues. CDR1 GTSNPN and CDR2 SVGIG come from the germline V gene (reference sequence).

This sequence joins TRBV29-1 and TRBJ2-5; 15 bases are shared with TRBD2. V was clipped by 3 bases and J by 2 bases; unmatched bases: 4. The CDR3 has 16 residues. Germline loops: CDR1 SQVTM, CDR2 ANQGSEA. The CDR3 nucleotides read TGCAGCGTTGATGGGGGACTAGCGGGAGGACAAGAGACCCAGTACTTC. Encoded protein: CSVDGGLAGGQETQYF. The variable domain in full, with the rest retrieved from reference TRBV29-1 and TRBJ2-5, is SAVISQKPSRDICQRGTSLTIQCQVDSQVTMMFWYRQQPGQSLTLIATANQGSEATYESGFVIDKFPISRPNLTFSTLTVSNMSPEDSSIYLCSVDGGLAGGQETQYFGPGTRLLVL.

The chain has TRBV13 and TRBJ2-7; D uncertain. The CDR3 spans 14 residues. The V gene's germline CDR1 is PRHDT and CDR2 FYEKMQ (reference sequence). The germline V and J ends were trimmed by 3 bases and 3 bases, with 12 bases remaining between them. The CDR3 DNA is TGTGCCAGCAGCTTGCGATTGGTATTCTACGAGCAGTACTTC. Amino acid sequence: CASSLRLVFYEQYF.

This chain joins TRBV6-5 and TRBJ1-1; D might be TRBD1 (5 bases). Deletions cut 0 bases from V and 8 bases from J, with 19 bases between. The CDR3 runs 16 residues. CDR1 is MNHEY, CDR2 SVGAGI, per germline. CDR3: CASSYSDTTFTLEAFF. In nucleotides, the CDR3 is TGTGCCAGCAGTTACTCGGACACAACATTCACCCTCGAAGCTTTCTTT.

This clone showed up just once. The chain links TRBV7-9 to TRBJ2-1; 7 bases line up with TRBD2. This CDR3 has 18 residues. Germline lookup yields CDR1 SEHNR and CDR2 FQNEAQ (reference sequence). V lost 2 bases and J lost 3; bases outside the gene matches: 13. CDR3 region: CASSLPGQEWTSYNEQFF. The CDR3 nucleotides read TGTGCCAGCAGCTTACCCGGACAAGAGTGGACTAGCTACAATGAGCAGTTCTTC.

V gene TRBV9 combines with J gene TRBJ2-3; a weak D match, TRBD2 (6 bases). Between the trimmed V and J ends, which lost 5 bases and 4 bases, there was a span of 20 bases. CDR1 and CDR2 from the germline V gene are SGDLS and YYNGEE. This CDR3 has 16 amino acids. DNA of the CDR3: TGTGCCAGCAGGGGGAGCGGAGGGGAGGAAGCAGATACGCAGTATTTT. As protein: CASRGSGGEEADTQYF.

This clone was counted between two and nine times. At the DNA level, this CDR3 is encoded by other sequences in the same sample as well. V is TRBV27 and J is TRBJ1-1; D is undetermined. V was shortened by 5 bases and J by 4 bases, with 5 bases between the two germline ends. This CDR3 is built from 11 residues. Germline V gene data show CDR1 as MNHEY and CDR2 as SMNVEV (reference sequence). The CDR3 is CASSKGTEAFF. The CDR3 bases are TGTGCCAGCAGTAAGGGCACTGAAGCTTTCTTT.

The chain is built from TRBV13 and TRBJ2-1; D not resolved. Trimming left V 4 bases short and J 7 bases short, with 11 bases between. The germline CDR1 and CDR2 sequences are PRHDT and FYEKMQ (reference sequence). CDR3 size: 13 residues. The CDR3: CASSYSDQNEQFF. The CDR3 DNA is TGTGCCAGCAGCTATTCGGACCAGAATGAGCAGTTCTTC.

This clone has just one count. The chain has TRBV9 and TRBJ2-2; a weak D match, TRBD2 (6 bases). Trimming took off 1 base at V and 4 bases at J, with 14 bases between the two ends. The CDR3 is made up of 16 amino acids. Germline V gene lookup returns CDR1 SGDLS and CDR2 YYNGEE. CDR3 region: CASSVSREPGTGELFF. The CDR3 bases are TGTGCCAGCAGCGTATCCCGGGAGCCGGGCACCGGGGAGCTGTTTTTT.

This clone has a handful of counts. J is TRBJ1-4 and V is TRBV28; maybe TRBD1 (5 bases). With 3 bases removed from V and 11 bases from J, the gap between germline ends came to 13 bases. This CDR3 comprises 13 residues. CDR1 MDHEN and CDR2 SYDVKM come from the germline V gene. CDR3 in amino acids: CASSFARDWKLFF. CDR3 nucleotide sequence: TGTGCCAGCAGTTTTGCCAGGGATTGGAAACTGTTTTTT.

This clone was observed a single time. The chain links TRBV6-5 to TRBJ2-1, with TRBD2 identical over 9 bases. Looked up from germline, CDR1 is MNHEY and CDR2 is SVGAGI. The CDR3 sequence is 15 residues long. V lost 0 bases to trimming and J lost 7 bases; unmatched junction nucleotides: 4. The CDR3 nucleotides are TGTGCCAGCAGTTACTCGAGTCTAGCGGGGAATGAGCAGTTCTTC. The encoded protein is CASSYSSLAGNEQFF.

The chain is built from TRBV7-9 and TRBJ2-7, with D tentatively TRBD1 (6 bases). CDR3 size: 13 residues. The V end was cut by 5 bases, the J end by 7 bases, with 15 bases between. Germline CDR1 is SEHNR and CDR2 is FQNEAQ (reference sequence). CDR3 loop: CASSQKKGGEQYF. The CDR3 region has the DNA TGTGCCAGCAGCCAGAAGAAAGGGGGTGAGCAGTACTTC.

With regard to this clone: Within the sample, other DNA sequences also encode this same CDR3. The chain employs TRBV7-9 and TRBJ2-1, with TRBD1 matching 7 bases. The junction had 3 bases not matched to a gene; V was cut back by 3 bases and J by 7 bases. In germline, CDR1 is SEHNR, CDR2 FQNEAQ (reference sequence). The CDR3 is 13 residues long. CDR3 coding DNA: TGTGCCAGCAGCTTGGGGACAGCGAATGAGCAGTTCTTC. This encodes CASSLGTANEQFF.

The CDR3 spells CASSPGLSSGDPSYNEQFF. In DNA, the CDR3 is TGTGCCAGTAGTCCCGGACTTTCTAGCGGGGACCCCTCCTACAATGAGCAGTTCTTC. The chain has TRBV19 and TRBJ2-1; 9 bases align to TRBD2. Trimming at V came to 5 bases and at J to 0 bases, leaving 14 bases not matched to a gene. This CDR3 has 19 residues. Germline values: CDR1 LNHDA, CDR2 SQIVND (reference sequence).

Comment on this clone: This specimen includes other DNA sequences encoding the same CDR3. This chain connects TRBV6-5 to TRBJ1-1; weak D call: TRBD1 (6 bases). Germline CDR1 is MNHEY and CDR2 is SVGAGI. With 0 bases removed from V and 1 base from J, the gap between germline ends came to 9 bases. This CDR3 has 15 amino acids. As DNA, the CDR3 is TGTGCCAGCAGTTACTCGGCAGGGGCGAACACTGAAGCTTTCTTT. This codes for CASSYSAGANTEAFF.

The genes are TRBV5-4 and TRBJ2-1; weak D call: TRBD2 (5 bases). This CDR3 contains 11 residues. Trimming took off 7 bases at V and 8 bases at J, with 10 bases between the two ends. Germline V gene sequence: CDR1 SGHNT, CDR2 YYREEE (reference sequence). This CDR3 is CASREDDEQFF. DNA of the CDR3: TGTGCCAGCCGGGAAGACGATGAGCAGTTCTTC. Full variable domain (missing parts from reference TRBV5-4 and TRBJ2-1): ETGVTQSPTHLIKTRGQQVTLRCSSQSGHNTVSWYQQALGQGPQFIFQYYREEENGRGNFPPRFSGLQFPNYSSELNVNALELDDSALYLCASREDDEQFFGPGTRLTVL.

The V gene is TRBV15, the J gene TRBJ1-2; no clear D. The CDR3 consists of 14 residues. V was trimmed by 8 bases and J by 8 bases, leaving 21 bases between them. Germline assignment: CDR1 LNHNV and CDR2 YYDKDF (reference sequence). This chain's CDR3 is CATGSFLGSEGYTF. The CDR3 bases are TGTGCCACCGGATCCTTCCTGGGGTCGGAGGGCTACACCTTC.

The V call is TRBV15, the J call TRBJ2-7, with D perhaps TRBD2 (5 bases). This CDR3 has 15 amino acids. Germline CDR1 LNHNV, CDR2 YYDKDF (reference sequence). V dropped 4 bases and J dropped 0 bases, with 13 bases sitting between them. The CDR3: CATSTERRHSYEQYF. The CDR3 DNA reads as TGTGCCACCAGCACCGAGCGGCGTCACTCCTACGAGCAGTACTTC.

This chain connects TRBV28 to TRBJ2-7, with 8 nucleotides matching TRBD1. V shed 8 bases, J shed 1 base, and the junction held 10 bases outside the gene matches. Germline V CDR1 and CDR2: MDHEN, SYDVKM. CDR3 length: 15 residues. Here the CDR3 DNA reads TGTGCCAGCCGACTCCGAGGGACAGGTTCCTACGAGCAGTACTTC. Its protein is CASRLRGTGSYEQYF.

CDR3 sequence reads: CASSQGPATSYGYTF. Written as DNA, the CDR3 is TGCGCCAGCAGCCAAGGTCCGGCAACCTCATATGGCTACACCTTC. The gene calls are TRBV4-1 and TRBJ1-2; no definite D call. Trimming removed 1 base at V and 5 bases at J, with 14 bases between. The CDR3 loop spans 15 amino acids. Germline V gene sequence: CDR1 MGHRA, CDR2 YSYEKL.

This chain links TRBV4-1 with TRBJ2-7; no definite D call. CDR1 is MGHRA and CDR2 is YSYEKL in the germline V gene. V lost 0 bases to trimming and J lost 6 bases, with 9 bases between them. CDR3 length equals 13 residues. In DNA, the CDR3 is TGCGCCAGCAGCCAAGATGTGGGGTCCGAGCAGTACTTC. This sequence encodes CASSQDVGSEQYF.

The rearrangement joins TRBV7-8 to TRBJ2-1; D may be TRBD1 or TRBD2 (7 bases each). Germline CDR1 SGHVS, CDR2 FQNEAQ. The CDR3 is made up of 15 amino acids. V gave up 8 bases and J gave up 8 bases, with 22 bases separating them. CDR3 protein: CASFTRGSLADEQFF. The CDR3, as DNA: TGTGCCAGCTTTACCAGGGGGAGTCTAGCGGATGAGCAGTTCTTC.

V is TRBV4-2 and J is TRBJ2-1, with no clear D. Germline CDR1 reads LGHNA; CDR2 reads YNFKEQ. Trimming stripped 1 base from V and 0 bases from J, with 16 bases between. This CDR3 has 18 residues. CDR3: CASSQVLRPGSSYNEQFF. CDR3 nucleotides: TGTGCCAGCAGCCAAGTCCTCCGCCCCGGTAGCTCCTACAATGAGCAGTTCTTC.

The chain has TRBV7-8 and TRBJ2-5; D not certain. The DNA matches TRBJ2-7 better at its end, which makes the J call doubtful. Germline CDR1 and CDR2: SGHVS and FQNEAQ. The CDR3 is 12 amino acids. The CDR3 nucleotides read TGTGCCAGCAGCCCAACGTCCTACGAGCAGTACTTC. Translation gives CASSPTSYEQYF.

V is TRBV27 and J is TRBJ1-1; TRBD1 is a possible D gene (5 bases). The CDR3 covers 13 residues. Trimming took 3 bases from V and 6 from J, leaving 11 bases between them. Germline-derived CDR1 and CDR2 are MNHEY and SMNVEV (reference sequence). In DNA, the CDR3 is TGTGCCAGCAGTTTTCTGGGGCGGTCTGAAGCTTTCTTT. Translation gives CASSFLGRSEAFF.

The chain has TRBV10-3 and TRBJ2-1; TRBD2 aligns across 13 bases. Germline CDR1 and CDR2: ENHRY and SYGVKD. The CDR3 runs 15 residues. Trimming removed 7 bases from V and 7 bases from J; junction bases left unmatched: 7. The chain's CDR3 is CAITSGTSGKNEQFF. DNA of the CDR3: TGTGCCATCACCTCCGGGACTAGCGGGAAAAATGAGCAGTTCTTC.